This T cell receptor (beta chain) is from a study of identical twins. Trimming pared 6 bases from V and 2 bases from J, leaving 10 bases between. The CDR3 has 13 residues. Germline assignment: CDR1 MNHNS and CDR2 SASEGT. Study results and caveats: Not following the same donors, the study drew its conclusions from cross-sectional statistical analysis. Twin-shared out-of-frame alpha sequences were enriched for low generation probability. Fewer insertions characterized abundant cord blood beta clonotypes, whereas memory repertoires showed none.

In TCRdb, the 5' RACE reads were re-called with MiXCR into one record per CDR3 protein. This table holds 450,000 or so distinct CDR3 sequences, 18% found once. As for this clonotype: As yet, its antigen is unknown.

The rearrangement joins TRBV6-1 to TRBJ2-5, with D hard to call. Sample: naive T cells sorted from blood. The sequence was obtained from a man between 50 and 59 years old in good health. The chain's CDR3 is CASRGWAQETQYF. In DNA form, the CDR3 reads TGTGCCAGCAGGGGCTGGGCACAAGAGACCCAGTACTTC.